This is a list of T cell receptor beta chains from one sample in a study of control samples from healthy donors and cancer patients. TCRdb keeps only in-frame clones here, not all; method: immunoSEQ multiplex PCR. The sample contains 95,000 to 100,000 clones, about 89% of which appear only once. Material for sequencing was blood. Receptors originate from a man aged 30 to 45 in good health. Both conserved end residues are part of each CDR3. Fields, in order: J gene, V gene, D gene, clone size, CDR3 DNA, CDR3 protein. The D gene is left open where the match is weak. Clone size is shown for a subset of rows, as once, few, many or a class of expanded clone.

TRBJ1-1 TRBV11-1 NA NA TGTGCCAGCAGCTTAGGAGCCACGGGGGGGATCACTGAAGCTTTCTTT CASSLGATGGITEAFF
TRBJ2-3 TRBV15 NA NA TGTGCCACCAGCAGAGCAGGACTAAGCACAGATACGCAGTATTTT CATSRAGLSTDTQYF
TRBJ2-1 TRBV2 TRBD2 NA TGTGCCAGCACTTCTAGCGGGGGGGAGAGCTCCTACAATGAGCAGTTCTTC CASTSSGGESSYNEQFF
TRBJ2-1 TRBV24-1 NA few TGTGCCACAGGGACGGATTACAATGAGCAGTTCTTC CATGTDYNEQFF
TRBJ2-6 TRBV6-5 NA NA TGTGCCAGCAGTCCTTTCTCTGGGGCCAACGTCCTGACTTTC CASSPFSGANVLTF
TRBJ1-2 TRBV3-1/TRBV3-2 TRBD1 NA TGTGCCAGCAGCCGCCGGGACAGCGCTAATGGCTACACCTTC CASSRRDSANGYTF
TRBJ1-4 TRBV2 TRBD1 NA TGTGCCAGCAGAACAAGACAGGGGCATAATGAAAAACTGTTTTTT CASRTRQGHNEKLFF
TRBJ2-7 TRBV5-5 NA NA TGTGCCAGCAGCTTCCGGCGTAGCTCCTACGAGCAGTACTTC CASSFRRSSYEQYF
TRBJ1-4 TRBV7-9 NA NA TGTGCCAGCAGCTTAGGGCAGGGTGGAGAAAAACTGTTTTTT CASSLGQGGEKLFF
TRBJ2-5 TRBV12-5 NA NA TGTGCTAGTGGTTTGGTACTTGGGCGGAGGGAGACCCAGTACTTC CASGLVLGRRETQYF
TRBJ2-1 TRBV7-2 TRBD1 NA TGTGCCAGCCGCGACAGGGACTACAATGAGCAGTTCTTC CASRDRDYNEQFF
TRBJ2-7 TRBV30 NA NA TGTGCCTGGAGCCGCAACCCTGGGTTTTACGAGCAGTACTTC CAWSRNPGFYEQYF
TRBJ1-2 TRBV28 NA NA TGTGCCAGCAGTTTATTCGGGGGAAACGGCTACACCTTC CASSLFGGNGYTF
TRBJ2-1 TRBV20-1 NA NA TGCAGTGCTAGTAAGGGTGGGGCCCACAATGAGCAGTTCTTC CSASKGGAHNEQFF
TRBJ2-3 TRBV24-1 TRBD1 NA TGTGCCACCAGTGGCCGGGACAGGCCTTCAGCCACAGATACGCAGTATTTT CATSGRDRPSATDTQYF
TRBJ1-2 TRBV6-2/TRBV6-3 NA NA TGTGCCAGCAGTTATTATACAGGGAATGGCTACACCTTC CASSYYTGNGYTF
TRBJ2-5 TRBV5-1 NA NA TGCGCCAGCAGCTTGGTCGGGGGTGAGACCCAGTACTTC CASSLVGGETQYF
TRBJ2-2 TRBV5-1 NA NA TGCGCCAGCAGCTGGTTGGGGGGAGAGCTGTTTTTT CASSWLGGELFF
TRBJ1-2 TRBV5-3 TRBD1 NA TGTGCCAGAAGCTTGAAACAGGGGGACAACTATGGCTACACCTTC CARSLKQGDNYGYTF
TRBJ1-6 TRBV18 NA NA TGTGCCAGCTCGCCACAGGAGAGTAATTCACCCCTCCACTTT CASSPQESNSPLHF